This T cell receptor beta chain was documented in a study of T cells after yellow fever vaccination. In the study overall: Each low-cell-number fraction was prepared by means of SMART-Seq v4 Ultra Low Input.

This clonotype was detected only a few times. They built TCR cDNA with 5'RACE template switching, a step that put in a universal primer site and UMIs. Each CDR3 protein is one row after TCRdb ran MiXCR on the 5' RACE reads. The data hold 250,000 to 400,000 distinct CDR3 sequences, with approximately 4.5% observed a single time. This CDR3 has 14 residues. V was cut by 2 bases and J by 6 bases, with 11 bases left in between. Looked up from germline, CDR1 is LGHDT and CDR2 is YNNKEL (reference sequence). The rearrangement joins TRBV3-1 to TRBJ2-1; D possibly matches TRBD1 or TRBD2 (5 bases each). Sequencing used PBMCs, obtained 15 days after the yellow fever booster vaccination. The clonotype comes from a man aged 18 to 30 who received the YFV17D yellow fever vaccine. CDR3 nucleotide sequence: TGTGCCAGCAGCCAATACCGGGACCTCAATGAGCAGTTCTTC. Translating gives CASSQYRDLNEQFF.